This T cell receptor (beta chain) was documented in a study of blood T cell repertoires in COVID-19 (TCRdb year 2020). At the level of the whole study: Collaborator samples came from the United States, Italy and Spain and covered acute and convalescent phases of COVID-19. The material from the prospective study consisted of cDNA or gDNA derived from T cells, B-cell-depleted T cells, or PBMCs. Where available, HLA class I and class II types were taken from metadata supplied by the sample provider and were not determined by assay-based typing. A freely available public database, intended as a resource for researchers studying the immune response to SARS-CoV-2, is where the repertoires were released. Samples were obtained from the ongoing ImmuneRACE study (first 160 participants) and from 1,254 subjects provided by 6 global collaborators. Subjects who had been exposed to COVID-19, were actively infected with it, or had recovered from it provided the deeply sampled blood TCRbeta repertoires that made up the dataset. A de-identified subject ID, COVID-19 status, age in years and sex were almost always included in the sample metadata. General findings and caveats noted by the study authors: The amount of clinical and demographic metadata varied by source and participant and was provided uncurated.

Each collaborating institution followed its own protocols to collect whole blood in K2EDTA tubes. Collaborator samples were shipped for TCRbeta analysis as frozen whole blood, isolated PBMCs, or DNA extracted from either sample type. TCRbeta CDR3 regions were amplified from genomic DNA using the immunoSEQ Assay, a bias-controlled multiplex PCR. From the authors' description of their analysis: Nucleated cell counts per sample were estimated from amplification of reference gene primers within the assay. To quantify the absolute abundance of each unique TCRbeta CDR3 rearrangement, sequence reads were collapsed and filtered. For each sample, productive Simpson clonality was calculated by taking the square root of Simpson's diversity index across productive rearrangements. TCRdb took over this immuneACCESS table, retaining in-frame rearrangements with V and J assigned. Such tables are incomplete; in checked studies, under half of the missing clones stem from an unresolved V gene, and the remainder is unexplained. V, J and clone size derive from that table, while D and trimming were established from the DNA sequence. This sample is represented by about 250,000 clones; approximately 83% of them were singletons. Together, the top ten hold under 5% of the sample.

The germline V end is reduced by 3 bases and the J end by 0 bases; junction bases left unmatched: 6. CDR1 and CDR2, looked up from the germline V gene, are SGHTA and FQGNSA. Reading from cysteine to phenylalanine, the CDR3 counts 16 amino acids. The only DNA kept is the CDR3, 48 bases in frame from the first base. Comment on this clone: Its antigen remains undetermined. Base qualities are not at hand, and no much larger clone is one base apart.

The sequence was obtained from a man aged 50 to 59 with active or convalescent COVID-19. Sample: peripheral blood. This chain is built from TRBV7-2 and TRBJ2-7, with 9 junctional bases fitting TRBD2. The CDR3 loop reads CASSFRAGGSSYEQYF. In nucleotides, the sequence is TGTGCCAGCAGCTTTAGAGCGGGGGGAAGCTCCTACGAGCAGTACTTC.